These 18 T cell receptor beta chains share one sample of origin, sequenced in a study of T cell responses to AZD1222 COVID-19 vaccine. The table came from immunoSEQ multiplex PCR; TCRdb's copy has only in-frame clones and leaves some out. The sample has some 150,000 clones, around 92% seen once. This specimen consisted of peripheral blood, obtained on day 0 of AZD1222 vaccination. The receptors were gathered from an adult in good health.

The genes are TRBV4-3 and TRBJ2-7; D unclear. CDR1 and CDR2 from the germline V gene are LGHNA and YSLEER. The length of the CDR3 is 14 residues. Trimming took 1 base from V and 2 from J, leaving 9 bases between them. CDR3 nucleotide sequence: TGCGCCAGCAGCCAAGGGACGCCTACCTACGAGCAGTACTTC. As protein: CASSQGTPTYEQYF.

This sequence joins TRBV7-2 and TRBJ2-7; TRBD1 might be the D (5 bases). Germline assignment: CDR1 SGHTA and CDR2 FQGNSA. Trimming shortened V by 5 bases and J by 1 base, and 9 bases separated the two germline ends. The CDR3 totals 13 residues. CDR3 in amino acids: CASSLRQSYEQYF. In nucleotides, the CDR3 is TGTGCCAGCAGCCTCAGACAGTCCTACGAGCAGTACTTC.

The CDR3 DNA sequence: TGTGCCAGCAGCTTGTTAGGGGGCGCGGTCACCGGGGAGCTGTTTTTT. This codes for CASSLLGGAVTGELFF. This chain connects TRBV5-5 to TRBJ2-2; 7 nucleotides align to TRBD1. There are 16 residues in the CDR3. Germline lookup yields CDR1 SGHKS and CDR2 YYEKEE (reference sequence). V dropped 1 base and J dropped 4; count of bases not matched to a gene: 7.

This rearrangement joins TRBV13 to TRBJ2-1; D not resolved. Germline lookup yields CDR1 PRHDT and CDR2 FYEKMQ (reference sequence). Deletions cut 1 base from V and 4 bases from J, with 5 bases between. The CDR3 contains 13 residues. DNA for the CDR3: TGTGCCAGCAGCTTAGCCCTTTACAATGAGCAGTTCTTC. Translated, it gives CASSLALYNEQFF.

In its sample, this clone was seen once. The chain uses TRBV3-1 (or the pseudogene TRBV3-2) and TRBJ2-7; 9 positions match TRBD1. Germline-derived CDR1 and CDR2 are LGHDT and YNNKEL (reference sequence). With V trimmed by 4 bases and J by 5 bases, 9 bases remained unmatched. The CDR3 has 15 amino acids. CDR3 protein: CASSLRDRVCDEQYF. CDR3 sequence (DNA): TGTGCCAGCAGCCTAAGGGACAGGGTTTGCGACGAGCAGTACTTC.

The V and J genes are TRBV6-1 and TRBJ2-7; 10 nucleotides line up with TRBD1. The CDR3 loop spans 14 amino acids. With V trimmed by 1 base and J by 3 bases, 0 bases remained unmatched. In germline, CDR1 is MNHNS, CDR2 SASEGT. The CDR3 here is CASSEGTGGYEQYF. CDR3 DNA: TGTGCCAGCAGTGAAGGGACAGGGGGCTACGAGCAGTACTTC.

This chain uses TRBV4-3 with TRBJ1-1; D unclear. Germline-derived CDR1 and CDR2 are LGHNA and YSLEER. V was clipped by 6 bases and J by 0 bases, with 11 bases between them. The CDR3 extends over 14 amino acids. CDR3 sequence reads: CASRATDLNTEAFF. In nucleotides, the CDR3 is TGCGCCAGCAGGGCCACAGATTTGAACACTGAAGCTTTCTTT.

CDR3 amino acids: CASSLGGTETQYF. The CDR3 coding sequence is TGCGCCAGCAGCTTGGGCGGGACAGAGACCCAGTACTTC. The V call is TRBV5-1, the J call TRBJ2-5, with D maybe TRBD2 (6 bases). V was shortened by 0 bases and J by 4 bases, with 7 bases between the two germline ends. The CDR3 sequence is 13 residues long. Germline V gene data show CDR1 as SGHRS and CDR2 as YFSETQ.

The genes are TRBV9 and TRBJ1-6, with TRBD1 matching over 8 bases. CDR1 SGDLS and CDR2 YYNGEE come from the germline V gene. The ends lost 3 bases at V and 7 bases at J; junction bases unmatched: 6. The CDR3 runs to 15 residues. CDR3 in amino acids: CASSADRGGNSPLHF. CDR3 nucleotide sequence: TGTGCCAGCAGCGCCGACAGGGGAGGGAATTCACCCCTCCACTTT.

The V gene is TRBV18, the J gene TRBJ1-4; D not certain. The V gene lost 2 bases and the J gene lost 5 bases, with 9 bases spanning the gap. Germline CDR1 and CDR2: KGHSH and LQKENI. This CDR3 is built from 14 residues. The CDR3 sequence: CASSPGVPNEKLFF. Written as DNA, the CDR3 is TGTGCCAGCTCACCAGGAGTACCCAATGAAAAACTGTTTTTT.

The CDR3 loop is CASSFSGGGGTEAFF. The CDR3, as DNA: TGTGCCAGCAGTTTTTCAGGGGGCGGTGGCACTGAAGCTTTCTTT. This chain uses TRBV27 with TRBJ1-1; 8 nucleotides line up with TRBD1. Germline CDR1 MNHEY, CDR2 SMNVEV (reference sequence). The CDR3 sequence is 15 residues long. The J segment lost 4 bases and the V segment lost 3 bases, leaving 7 bases of the junction unmatched.

The J gene is TRBJ2-3, the V gene TRBV9; 10 bases map to TRBD1. The germline gives CDR1 SGDLS, CDR2 YYNGEE. This CDR3 region has 16 residues. Trimming removed 3 bases from V and 2 bases from J; junction bases left unmatched: 6. CDR3 coding DNA: TGTGCCAGCAGCGAACCGGGACAGGGGAACACAGATACGCAGTATTTT. As protein: CASSEPGQGNTDTQYF.

V is TRBV12-5 and J is TRBJ2-7; 10 nucleotides agree with TRBD2. Germline V gene data show CDR1 as LGHNT and CDR2 as FRNRAP. The CDR3 is made up of 16 amino acids. V shed 5 bases and J 5 bases; nucleotides not matched to a gene: 12. CDR3 loop: CASGSWLAGVGDEQYF. The CDR3 DNA reads TGTGCTAGTGGTAGTTGGCTAGCGGGAGTCGGGGACGAGCAGTACTTC.

The chain is built from TRBV5-1 and TRBJ2-1; 11 nucleotides agree with TRBD2. This CDR3 is built from 15 residues. V was clipped by 0 bases and J by 7 bases; unmatched bases: 3. Germline V gene sequence: CDR1 SGHRS, CDR2 YFSETQ. CDR3 residues: CASSLVTSGSNEQFF. CDR3 coding DNA: TGCGCCAGCAGCTTGGTAACTAGCGGGAGTAATGAGCAGTTCTTC.

This chain joins TRBV9 and TRBJ1-1, with 10 positions matching TRBD1. CDR3 length equals 15 residues. Trimming cost V 2 bases and J 5 bases; bases outside gene matches: 6. The germline V gene has CDR1 SGDLS and CDR2 YYNGEE. CDR3 protein: CASSVGGQGRTEAFF. CDR3 bases: TGTGCCAGCAGCGTGGGGGGACAGGGGAGGACTGAAGCTTTCTTT.

Worth noting for this clone: One end of the junction is discordant with germline, which a read error may explain. The chain carries TRBV7-3 and TRBJ1-1, with D unclear. Germline V gene data show CDR1 as SGHTA and CDR2 as FQGTGA. The CDR3 sequence is 13 residues long. The CDR3, as DNA: TGTGCCAGCAGACAGACCGTTCTCACTAAAGCTTTCTTT. It yields the protein CASRQTVLTKAFF.

To note about this clone: This same CDR3 is encoded by further DNA sequences in the sample. The chain uses TRBV9 and TRBJ2-7, with D uncertain. The CDR3 runs 13 residues. V was shortened by 0 bases and J by 2 bases, with 6 bases between the two germline ends. The germline V gene encodes CDR1 SGDLS and CDR2 YYNGEE. The CDR3 region has the DNA TGTGCCAGCAGCGTAGATGACGCCTACGAGCAGTACTTC. Amino acids: CASSVDDAYEQYF.

This clone was found many times. V is TRBV4-2 and J is TRBJ2-6; D possibly corresponds to TRBD2 (6 bases). CDR3 length equals 15 residues. Trimming took 1 base from V and 4 from J, leaving 8 bases between them. Germline V gives CDR1 LGHNA, CDR2 YNFKEQ. This chain's CDR3 is CASSQVREGANVLTF. DNA of the CDR3: TGTGCCAGCAGCCAAGTCCGGGAGGGGGCCAACGTCCTGACTTTC.